This T cell receptor beta chain was identified in a study of blood T cell repertoires in COVID-19. Clones were read by immunoSEQ multiplex PCR, and TCRdb kept only the in-frame ones, dropping some. This sample has 130,000 to 150,000 clones, with 84% found just once. Germline CDR1 reads SGHNT; CDR2 reads YYREEE (reference sequence). The CDR3 runs 13 residues. The trim removed 4 bases at V and 6 bases at J, leaving 6 bases unmatched. V and J are TRBV5-4 and TRBJ2-7, with 8 nucleotides matching TRBD1. This receptor was taken from a woman aged 45-65 years who had been exposed to COVID-19. Material: PBMCs or T cells enriched from blood (not recorded which). CDR3 in amino acids: CASSPGQGVEQYF. The CDR3 DNA is TGTGCCAGCAGCCCCGGACAGGGAGTCGAGCAGTACTTC. The whole variable domain, remainder taken from reference TRBV5-4 and TRBJ2-7, is ETGVTQSPTHLIKTRGQQVTLRCSSQSGHNTVSWYQQALGQGPQFIFQYYREEENGRGNFPPRFSGLQFPNYSSELNVNALELDDSALYLCASSPGQGVEQYFGPGTRLTVT.